What follows are 2 T cell receptor beta chains derived from one specimen sequenced in a study of T cell responses to AZD1222 COVID-19 vaccine. Assay: immunoSEQ multiplex PCR; the TCRdb copy retains only in-frame clones and omits some. The data show some 120,000 clones, with roughly 91% seen just once and around 2.8% held by the top ten. This specimen was peripheral blood, taken on day 0 of AZD1222 vaccination. The origin of the receptors is an adult in good health.

Concerning this clone: No DNA is shown, since the ends of the CDR3 on it are uncertain; the CDR3 is the one TCRdb lists. This sequence joins TRBV13 and TRBJ2-5; TRBD2 is taken as the D call from the table, unchecked against the DNA. The CDR3 numbers 14 amino acids, ends counted. Germline CDR1 reads PRHDT; CDR2 reads FYEKMQ (reference sequence). CDR3 in amino acids: CAGSFGPGGETQYF.

This clone was seen repeatedly, ten times or more. The gene calls are TRBV6-4 and TRBJ2-1; 8 nucleotides agree with TRBD2. This CDR3 region has 15 residues. V gave up 2 bases and J gave up 9 bases; unmatched junction bases: 9. Germline assignment: CDR1 MRHNA and CDR2 SNTAGT. CDR3 sequence: CASSDASGSNGEQFF. CDR3 nucleotides: TGTGCCAGCAGTGACGCGAGCGGGAGTAACGGTGAGCAGTTCTTC.